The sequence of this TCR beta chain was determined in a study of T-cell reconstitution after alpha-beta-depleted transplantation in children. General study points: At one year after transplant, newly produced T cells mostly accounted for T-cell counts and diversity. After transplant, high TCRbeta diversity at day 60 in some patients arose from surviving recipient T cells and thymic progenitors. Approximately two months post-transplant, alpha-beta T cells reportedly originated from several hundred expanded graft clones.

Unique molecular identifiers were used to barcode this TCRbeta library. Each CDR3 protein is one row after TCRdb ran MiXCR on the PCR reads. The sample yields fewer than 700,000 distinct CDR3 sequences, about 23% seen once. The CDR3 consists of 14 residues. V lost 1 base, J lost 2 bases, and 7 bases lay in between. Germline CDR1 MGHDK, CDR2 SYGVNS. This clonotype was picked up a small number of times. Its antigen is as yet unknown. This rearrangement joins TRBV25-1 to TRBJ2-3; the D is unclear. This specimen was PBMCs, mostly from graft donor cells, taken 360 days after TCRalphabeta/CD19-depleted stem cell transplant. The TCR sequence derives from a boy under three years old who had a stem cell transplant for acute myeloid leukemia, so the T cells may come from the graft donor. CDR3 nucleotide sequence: TGTGCCAGCAGTGAATTGGAGTACACAGATACGCAGTATTTT. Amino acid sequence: CASSELEYTDTQYF.